The rows below give T cell receptor beta chains drawn from one sample of a study of human T cells and chemical hapten exposure. A single record per CDR3 protein comes from TCRdb applying MiXCR to the RACE reads. The sample lists about 42,000 distinct CDR3 sequences; approximately 9.7% were seen once. The source material was whole blood, sampled in connection with sensitization to the hapten diphenylcyclopropenone (DPC). Every receptor here comes from a woman aged 30 to 39 with alopecia areata. Some clones in this sample may be carry-over from other donors' samples. The conserved cysteine and the conserved F or W are not part of the CDR3 here. The order of the fields is CDR3 protein, V gene, J gene.

cdr3_aa: ASSLRGEGYEQY
v_call: TRBV28
j_call: TRBJ2-7

cdr3_aa: ASSRGPARSTDTQY
v_call: TRBV7-3
j_call: TRBJ2-3

cdr3_aa: ASSLARQGNEQF
v_call: TRBV7-6
j_call: TRBJ2-1

cdr3_aa: ASSLGTGGAEDTQY
v_call: TRBV5-1
j_call: TRBJ2-3

cdr3_aa: SARDGGAYEQY
v_call: TRBV20-1
j_call: TRBJ2-7

cdr3_aa: ASSFHLGQQETQY
v_call: TRBV12-3/TRBV12-4
j_call: TRBJ2-5

cdr3_aa: ASQLAGGPGRTDTQY
v_call: TRBV6-6
j_call: TRBJ2-3

cdr3_aa: SAKSHINQPQH
v_call: TRBV20-1
j_call: TRBJ1-5

cdr3_aa: ASSSHSRGGAGELF
v_call: TRBV12-3/TRBV12-4
j_call: TRBJ2-2

cdr3_aa: ASSRWGGAYNEQF
v_call: TRBV4-3
j_call: TRBJ2-1

cdr3_aa: ASSQAQETQY
v_call: TRBV11-2
j_call: TRBJ2-5

cdr3_aa: ASSLAPVDEQY
v_call: TRBV11-1
j_call: TRBJ2-7

cdr3_aa: ASSQASGGANEQF
v_call: TRBV4-3
j_call: TRBJ2-1

cdr3_aa: ASSSPHEQY
v_call: TRBV28
j_call: TRBJ2-7

cdr3_aa: ASSQDNNAGRAF
v_call: TRBV4-3
j_call: TRBJ1-1

cdr3_aa: ASSTRKGLAGGQNIQY
v_call: TRBV12-3/TRBV12-4
j_call: TRBJ2-4

cdr3_aa: ATSPRTGTRDSQPQH
v_call: TRBV15
j_call: TRBJ1-5

cdr3_aa: ASSQYAGTSGGYEQY
v_call: TRBV4-2
j_call: TRBJ2-7

cdr3_aa: ASSFWGRTSTDTQY
v_call: TRBV11-2
j_call: TRBJ2-3

cdr3_aa: ASTRSDSYGYT
v_call: TRBV6-2/TRBV6-3
j_call: TRBJ1-2

cdr3_aa: ASKSVNWDSPGDIQY
v_call: TRBV6-2/TRBV6-3
j_call: TRBJ2-4

cdr3_aa: ASSTGGISTGLSQEQY
v_call: TRBV12-3/TRBV12-4
j_call: TRBJ2-7

cdr3_aa: SAFVTSGANEQF
v_call: TRBV20-1
j_call: TRBJ2-1

cdr3_aa: ASSGQFSNQPQH
v_call: TRBV12-3/TRBV12-4
j_call: TRBJ1-5

cdr3_aa: ASSDGGDLNQPQH
v_call: TRBV18
j_call: TRBJ1-5

cdr3_aa: ASSLGSRGNTGELF
v_call: TRBV7-8
j_call: TRBJ2-2

cdr3_aa: ASSPSWRVEGNQPQH
v_call: TRBV6-5
j_call: TRBJ1-5

cdr3_aa: SVVGGEEAF
v_call: TRBV29-1
j_call: TRBJ1-1

cdr3_aa: ASSPGGARDTGELF
v_call: TRBV6-2/TRBV6-3
j_call: TRBJ2-2

cdr3_aa: ASSLAGRVGTDTQY
v_call: TRBV7-2
j_call: TRBJ2-3

cdr3_aa: ASSLGRSYSNQPQH
v_call: TRBV6-5
j_call: TRBJ1-5

cdr3_aa: ASSLAPLSNTGELF
v_call: TRBV7-2
j_call: TRBJ2-2

cdr3_aa: ASSPDTYEQY
v_call: TRBV18
j_call: TRBJ2-7

cdr3_aa: ASSPRRSGVYEQY
v_call: TRBV7-9
j_call: TRBJ2-7

cdr3_aa: SASREGDYGYT
v_call: TRBV20-1
j_call: TRBJ1-2

cdr3_aa: ASSQVDRDNYGYT
v_call: TRBV4-3
j_call: TRBJ1-2

cdr3_aa: ASSSLVAGGPDEQF
v_call: TRBV5-4
j_call: TRBJ2-1

cdr3_aa: ASSASGTGLSPLH
v_call: TRBV28
j_call: TRBJ1-6

cdr3_aa: ASSLRASAYGYT
v_call: TRBV28
j_call: TRBJ1-2

cdr3_aa: ASSAGQMEYEQY
v_call: TRBV6-5
j_call: TRBJ2-7

cdr3_aa: SAPAGSGQF
v_call: TRBV20-1
j_call: TRBJ2-1

cdr3_aa: ASSSPGGNTGELF
v_call: TRBV5-4
j_call: TRBJ2-2

cdr3_aa: ASILRPTPPSSYEQY
v_call: TRBV2
j_call: TRBJ2-7

cdr3_aa: ASSLVTVYGYT
v_call: TRBV28
j_call: TRBJ1-2

cdr3_aa: AWRGSSYNEQF
v_call: TRBV30
j_call: TRBJ2-1

cdr3_aa: SVYRDYEQY
v_call: TRBV29-1
j_call: TRBJ2-7

cdr3_aa: ASSLSQGSYNEQF
v_call: TRBV7-2
j_call: TRBJ2-1

cdr3_aa: ASSQGLPGGRDSPLH
v_call: TRBV4-1
j_call: TRBJ1-6

cdr3_aa: ASSQGQGLGTGELF
v_call: TRBV4-1
j_call: TRBJ2-2

cdr3_aa: ASSALPGKNTEAF
v_call: TRBV7-3
j_call: TRBJ1-1

cdr3_aa: ASRRGGNQPQH
v_call: TRBV12-3/TRBV12-4
j_call: TRBJ1-5

cdr3_aa: ASYNRELDEQY
v_call: TRBV28
j_call: TRBJ2-7

cdr3_aa: ASSDPIQGAKNIQY
v_call: TRBV7-4
j_call: TRBJ2-4

cdr3_aa: ASSFSGQETQY
v_call: TRBV5-1
j_call: TRBJ2-5

cdr3_aa: ASNLLAGSSEQY
v_call: TRBV6-2/TRBV6-3
j_call: TRBJ2-7

cdr3_aa: ASSPAPFMTESYGYT
v_call: TRBV7-6
j_call: TRBJ1-2

cdr3_aa: ASSPGPQETQY
v_call: TRBV18
j_call: TRBJ2-5

cdr3_aa: ASSLQGYSNQPQH
v_call: TRBV27
j_call: TRBJ1-5

cdr3_aa: ASSLRGGNDEQY
v_call: TRBV6-5
j_call: TRBJ2-7

cdr3_aa: ASSDDRGPYEQY
v_call: TRBV6-2/TRBV6-3
j_call: TRBJ2-7